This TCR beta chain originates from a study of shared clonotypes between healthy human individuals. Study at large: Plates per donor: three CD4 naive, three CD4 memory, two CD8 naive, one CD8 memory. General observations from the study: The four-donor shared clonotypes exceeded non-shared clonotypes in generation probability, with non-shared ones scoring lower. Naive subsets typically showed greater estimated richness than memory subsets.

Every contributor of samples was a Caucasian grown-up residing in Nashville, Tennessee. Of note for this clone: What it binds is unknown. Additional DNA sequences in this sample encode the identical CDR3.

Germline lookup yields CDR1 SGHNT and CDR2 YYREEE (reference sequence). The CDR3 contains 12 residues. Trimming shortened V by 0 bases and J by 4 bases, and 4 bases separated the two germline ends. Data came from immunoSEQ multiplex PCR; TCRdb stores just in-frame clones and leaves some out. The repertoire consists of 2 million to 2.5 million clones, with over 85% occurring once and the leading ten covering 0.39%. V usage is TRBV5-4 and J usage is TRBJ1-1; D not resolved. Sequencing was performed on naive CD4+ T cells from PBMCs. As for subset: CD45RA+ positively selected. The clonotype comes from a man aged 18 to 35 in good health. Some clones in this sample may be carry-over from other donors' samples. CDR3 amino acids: CASSLGTTEAFF. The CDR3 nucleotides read TGTGCCAGCAGCTTGGGTACCACTGAAGCTTTCTTT.